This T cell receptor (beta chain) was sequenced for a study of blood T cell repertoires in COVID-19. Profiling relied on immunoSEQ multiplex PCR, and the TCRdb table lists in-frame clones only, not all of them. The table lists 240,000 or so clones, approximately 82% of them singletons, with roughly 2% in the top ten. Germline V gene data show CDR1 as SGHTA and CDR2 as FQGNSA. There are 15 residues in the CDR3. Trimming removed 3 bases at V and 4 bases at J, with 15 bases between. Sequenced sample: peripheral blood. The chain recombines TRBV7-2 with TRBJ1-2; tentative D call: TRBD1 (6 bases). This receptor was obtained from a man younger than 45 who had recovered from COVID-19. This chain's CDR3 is CASSFGAARGYGYTF. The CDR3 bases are TGTGCCAGCAGCTTCGGGGCCGCCAGGGGCTATGGCTACACCTTC.